These 22 T cell receptor beta chains were sequenced from one sample in a study of CD8+CD57+ T cells in acquired aplastic anemia. It was patients with CD8+CD57+ cell expansion by flow cytometry who were chosen for sequencing. Researchers used genomic DNA as the template to profile TCR beta VDJ and CDR3. TCRdb independently ran MiXCR on the reads; one entry per CDR3 protein. The sample yields roughly 100,000 distinct CDR3 sequences, around two thirds seen once. The sequenced sample consisted of sorted CD4+, CD8+, or CD8+CD57+ T cells (not recorded which) from PBMCs. These receptors came from a human donor with aplastic anemia.

The V gene is TRBV5-6, the J gene TRBJ2-6; D remains ambiguous. V was pared by 0 bases and J by 7 bases, with 14 bases between. The germline V gene has CDR1 SGHDT and CDR2 YYEEEE. The CDR3 sequence is 16 residues long. DNA for the CDR3: TGTGCCAGCAGCTTGGAAATGGGTTTGGGAGCCAACGTCCTGACTTTC. Its translation is CASSLEMGLGANVLTF.

The rearrangement links TRBV20-1 to TRBJ2-2; 12 positions match TRBD2. Germline values: CDR1 DFQATT, CDR2 SNEGSKA (reference sequence). The CDR3 runs 15 residues. Trimming took 7 bases from V and 2 from J; bases not matched to a gene: 5. Here the CDR3 reads CSVPSGGANTGELFF. CDR3 sequence (DNA): TGCAGTGTTCCTAGCGGGGGGGCAAACACCGGGGAGCTGTTTTTT.

This clonotype appeared many times. This chain joins TRBV20-1 and TRBJ2-7; 7 nucleotides agree with TRBD1. There are 13 residues in the CDR3. The trim removed 3 bases at V and 4 bases at J, leaving 6 bases unmatched. The germline V gene encodes CDR1 DFQATT and CDR2 SNEGSKA (reference sequence). In DNA, the CDR3 is TGCAGTGCTAGGGGTGACAGGGATTACGAGCAGTACGTC. The encoded protein is CSARGDRDYEQYV.

V gene TRBV20-1 combines with J gene TRBJ1-4; 11 positions match TRBD1. Germline values: CDR1 DFQATT, CDR2 SNEGSKA (reference sequence). V shed 5 bases, J shed 3 bases, and the junction held 17 bases outside the gene matches. This CDR3 spans 19 amino acids. CDR3 region: CSAFLPPGTGGKANEKLFF. The CDR3 DNA sequence: TGCAGTGCTTTTCTCCCCCCCGGGACAGGGGGGAAGGCTAATGAAAAACTGTTTTTT.

This clonotype has at least ten counts. The V gene is TRBV5-4, the J gene TRBJ1-2, with a weak D call TRBD1 (5 bases). V was trimmed by 5 bases and J by 7 bases, leaving 15 bases between them. Germline V gene sequence: CDR1 SGHNT, CDR2 YYREEE (reference sequence). This CDR3 contains 13 residues. CDR3: CASSYRGGFGYTF. The CDR3 DNA follows: TGTGCCAGCAGTTATAGGGGAGGGTTTGGCTACACCTTC.

By share of the sample, this clonotype is medium-sized (0.01 to 0.1%). This rearrangement joins TRBV25-1 to TRBJ2-1, with 7 bases identical to TRBD1. With V trimmed by 5 bases and J by 3 bases, 4 bases remained unmatched. The CDR3 extends over 14 amino acids. CDR1 is MGHDK and CDR2 is SYGVNS in the germline V gene. CDR3 coding DNA: TGTGCCAGCAGTTCAAGACAGGGCTACAATGAGCAGTTCTTC. Translated: CASSSRQGYNEQFF.

This clonotype was seen more than once but under ten times. This chain uses TRBV29-1 with TRBJ1-1; D may be TRBD1 (6 bases). V was cut by 8 bases and J by 5 bases, with 21 bases left in between. Germline-derived CDR1 and CDR2 are SQVTM and ANQGSEA. The length of the CDR3 is 14 residues. The CDR3 region has the DNA TGCAGCTCCGAACGGGCACAGGGTGGGACTGAAGCTTTCTTT. This gives the protein CSSERAQGGTEAFF.

The chain has TRBV29-1 and TRBJ2-5; 7 nucleotides align to TRBD2. V lost 3 bases and J lost 5; bases outside the gene matches: 6. The CDR3 runs to 13 residues. Looked up from germline, CDR1 is SQVTM and CDR2 is ANQGSEA. The CDR3 reads CSVDLLARETQYF. CDR3 bases: TGCAGCGTTGATCTACTAGCGCGGGAGACCCAGTACTTC.

The rearrangement joins TRBV10-3 to TRBJ1-6; D gene ambiguous. The CDR3 contains 14 residues. Looked up from germline, CDR1 is ENHRY and CDR2 is SYGVKD. Between the trimmed V and J ends, which lost 4 bases and 9 bases, there was a span of 13 bases. For the CDR3, the DNA is TGTGCCATCAGTGTGTCGACCTCTAGTTCACCCCTCCACTTT. This gives the protein CAISVSTSSSPLHF.

This rearrangement joins TRBV29-1 to TRBJ2-3; the D call may be TRBD1 or TRBD2 (5 bases each). CDR1 and CDR2 (germline): SQVTM, ANQGSEA. The V and J ends lost 0 bases and 2 bases respectively, with 9 bases between them. CDR3 length equals 14 residues. The DNA for the CDR3 is TGCAGCGTTGAAGAGGGGGTATACACAGATACGCAGTATTTT. Translating gives CSVEEGVYTDTQYF.

The J gene is TRBJ2-3, the V gene TRBV25-1; no reliable D call. Trimming took off 2 bases at V and 2 bases at J, with 11 bases between the two ends. Per the germline V gene, CDR1 is MGHDK and CDR2 is SYGVNS. The CDR3 covers 15 residues. CDR3 protein: CASSELVGSTDTQYF. In DNA form, the CDR3 reads TGTGCCAGCAGTGAACTCGTGGGCTCCACAGATACGCAGTATTTT.

The chain carries TRBV5-4 and TRBJ2-5; D may be TRBD1 (5 bases). CDR1 and CDR2 from the germline V gene are SGHNT and YYREEE (reference sequence). The CDR3 contains 18 residues. Deletions cut 0 bases from V and 4 bases from J, with 22 bases between. The CDR3 region has the DNA TGTGCCAGCAGCTTGGATAGCAGGGTGGGTCCGTTACTAGAGACCCAGTACTTC. Protein sequence: CASSLDSRVGPLLETQYF.

J is TRBJ1-1 and V is TRBV7-6; 7 bases fit TRBD1. Germline CDR1 is SGHVS and CDR2 is FNYEAQ. The CDR3 runs to 14 residues. With V trimmed by 6 bases and J by 3 bases, 7 bases remained unmatched. CDR3 bases: TGTGCCAGCAGTTGGGGGACAGATGACACTGAAGCTTTCTTT. Translation gives CASSWGTDDTEAFF.

This clonotype was seen repeatedly, ten times or more. The chain uses TRBV9 and TRBJ2-6, with 14 bases aligning to TRBD2. CDR3 length: 18 amino acids. Germline-derived CDR1 and CDR2 are SGDLS and YYNGEE. V shed 3 bases, J shed 4 bases, and the junction held 6 bases outside the gene matches. The CDR3, as DNA: TGTGCCAGCAGCGAGGGACTAGCGGGAGTATCCGGGGCCAACGTCCTGACTTTC. Residues: CASSEGLAGVSGANVLTF.

V usage is TRBV15 and J usage is TRBJ2-7, with D tentatively TRBD1 or TRBD2 (5 bases each). This CDR3 comprises 14 residues. CDR1 is LNHNV and CDR2 is YYDKDF in the germline V gene (reference sequence). V was trimmed by 3 bases and J by 6 bases, leaving 15 bases between them. CDR3 sequence: CATSRTGAGSEQYF. The CDR3, as DNA: TGTGCCACCAGCAGGACCGGGGCAGGTAGCGAGCAGTACTTC.

With regard to this clonotype: Without the conserved terminal phenylalanine or tryptophan, this CDR3 likely stems from a read error. The genes are TRBV29-1 and TRBJ2-2, with a possible D match to TRBD1 (5 bases). CDR1 is SQVTM, CDR2 ANQGSEA, per germline. The CDR3 is 14 residues long. V was trimmed by 8 bases and J by 7 bases, leaving 20 bases between them. This chain's CDR3 is CSTPGDRPNGELFV. In DNA, the CDR3 is TGCAGCACCCCCGGTGACAGACCTAACGGGGAGCTGTTTGTT.

This sequence joins TRBV29-1 and TRBJ2-3; D unclear. Deletions cut 5 bases from V and 6 bases from J, with 9 bases between. The CDR3 length is 11 residues. Germline V gene sequence: CDR1 SQVTM, CDR2 ANQGSEA. CDR3: CSVPVTDTQYF. The CDR3 coding sequence is TGCAGCGTTCCTGTGACGGATACGCAGTATTTT.

This clonotype was counted many times. The chain couples TRBV20-1 to TRBJ2-7; D call uncertain. CDR1 is DFQATT and CDR2 is SNEGSKA in the germline V gene (reference sequence). CDR3 length: 13 amino acids. V lost 4 bases to trimming and J lost 0 bases, with 10 bases between them. This CDR3 is CSAITVTSYEQYF. In DNA form, the CDR3 reads TGCAGTGCTATCACAGTCACCTCCTACGAGCAGTACTTC.

The rearrangement links TRBV9 to TRBJ1-2, with 9 bases that match TRBD1. The germline gives CDR1 SGDLS, CDR2 YYNGEE. Trimming took 3 bases from V and 6 from J; bases not matched to a gene: 12. This CDR3 has 16 amino acids. CDR3 region: CASSALRDRERDGYTF. The DNA for the CDR3 is TGTGCCAGCAGCGCACTGAGGGACAGGGAAAGGGATGGCTACACCTTC.

This clonotype was seen many times. The gene calls are TRBV9 and TRBJ1-4; a possible D gene is TRBD1 (6 bases). V was trimmed by 0 bases and J by 5 bases, leaving 17 bases between them. Germline V gene data show CDR1 as SGDLS and CDR2 as YYNGEE. The CDR3 extends over 17 amino acids. CDR3 sequence: CASSVGGGGRPNEKLFF. As DNA, the CDR3 is TGTGCCAGCAGCGTAGGTGGGGGCGGGAGGCCCAATGAAAAACTGTTTTTT.

The chain has TRBV19 and TRBJ1-6; D remains ambiguous. The CDR3 consists of 12 residues. Germline V CDR1 and CDR2: LNHDA, SQIVND (reference sequence). V was clipped by 3 bases and J by 9 bases, with 6 bases between them. CDR3 in DNA: TGTGCCAGTAGTATCGGGAGTTCACCCCTCCACTTT. Translating gives CASSIGSSPLHF.

Here the CDR3 DNA reads TGCAGCGTTGGTCCGGGACAGGGGAATGGCTACACCTTC. Amino acid sequence: CSVGPGQGNGYTF. V gene TRBV29-1 combines with J gene TRBJ1-2, with TRBD1 matching over 10 bases. The CDR3 is 13 residues long. The junction had 5 bases not matched to a gene; V was cut back by 4 bases and J by 6 bases. In germline, CDR1 is SQVTM, CDR2 ANQGSEA.